Listed below are T cell receptor beta chains from one sample, sequenced in a study of T cell repertoires in cytomegalovirus infection. TCRdb reprocessed the reads via MiXCR and lists one record per CDR3 protein. The sample holds more than 400,000 distinct CDR3 sequences, 26% seen once. Sequencing was performed on PBMCs. The receptors here all came from a human donor in good health (CMV status not recorded). Some clones in this sample may be carry-over from other donors' samples. The CDR3 runs from the conserved cysteine through the conserved F or W. D genes are given only for firm matches. A row's size may be missing; if present it is once, few, many or a size class.

cdr3_length: 20
d_call: -
j_call: TRBJ1-5
clone_size: -
v_call: TRBV28
cdr3_nt: TGTGCCAGCAGTTTTATGGCTGAGAAGGACGATCCTCCTAGCAATCAGCCCCAGCATTTT
cdr3_aa: CASSFMAEKDDPPSNQPQHF

cdr3_length: 17
d_call: -
j_call: TRBJ2-1
clone_size: few
v_call: TRBV5-6
cdr3_nt: TGTGCCAGCAGCTTCGGGTGGGTGGGCAGCTCCTACAATGAGCAGTTCTTC
cdr3_aa: CASSFGWVGSSYNEQFF

cdr3_length: 14
d_call: -
j_call: TRBJ2-4
clone_size: few
v_call: TRBV7-2
cdr3_nt: TGTGCCAGCAGCTTAGTAGGGGGGGGAAACATTCAGTACTTC
cdr3_aa: CASSLVGGGNIQYF

cdr3_length: 19
d_call: TRBD1
j_call: TRBJ1-5
clone_size: -
v_call: TRBV19
cdr3_nt: TGTGCCAGTAGTACACTCGGGACAGGGATCCCCCTGGGCAATCAGCCCCAGCATTTT
cdr3_aa: CASSTLGTGIPLGNQPQHF

cdr3_length: 13
d_call: -
j_call: TRBJ2-7
clone_size: -
v_call: TRBV30
cdr3_nt: TGTGCCTGCCCGATCGGGGGTAGCTACGAGCAGTACTTC
cdr3_aa: CACPIGGSYEQYF

cdr3_length: 15
d_call: -
j_call: TRBJ2-1
clone_size: -
v_call: TRBV27
cdr3_nt: TGTGCCAGCAGTTCCTTAAGGGACCATTACAATGAGCAGTTCTTC
cdr3_aa: CASSSLRDHYNEQFF

cdr3_length: 11
d_call: -
j_call: TRBJ2-1
clone_size: few
v_call: TRBV6-1
cdr3_nt: TGTGCCAGCAGTGCCTCTAAGATACAGTTCTTC
cdr3_aa: CASSASKIQFF

cdr3_length: 13
d_call: -
j_call: TRBJ1-2
clone_size: -
v_call: TRBV28
cdr3_nt: TGTGCCAGCAGTCCCAGGTTCAACTATGACTACACCTTC
cdr3_aa: CASSPRFNYDYTF

cdr3_length: 15
d_call: -
j_call: TRBJ1-5
clone_size: -
v_call: TRBV6-1
cdr3_nt: TGTGCCAGCAACCCGACCCGAACTAGCAATCAGCCCCAGCATTTT
cdr3_aa: CASNPTRTSNQPQHF

cdr3_length: 18
d_call: -
j_call: TRBJ1-5
clone_size: -
v_call: TRBV19
cdr3_nt: TGTGCCAGTAGTATAGACCGGTTCAAGACAGGACTGGATCAGCCCCAGCATTTT
cdr3_aa: CASSIDRFKTGLDQPQHF

cdr3_length: 10
d_call: -
j_call: TRBJ2-5
clone_size: few
v_call: TRBV10-3
cdr3_nt: TGTGCCATCGGGGAAGAGACCCAGTACTTC
cdr3_aa: CAIGEETQYF

cdr3_length: 11
d_call: -
j_call: TRBJ2-5
clone_size: -
v_call: TRBV20-1
cdr3_nt: TGCAGTGCTAGAGATTACGAGACCCAGTACTTC
cdr3_aa: CSARDYETQYF

cdr3_length: 15
d_call: -
j_call: TRBJ1-1
clone_size: -
v_call: TRBV18
cdr3_nt: TGTGCCAGCTCACCACCCGGCTCAGGGAACACTGAAGCTTTCTTT
cdr3_aa: CASSPPGSGNTEAFF

cdr3_length: 17
d_call: -
j_call: TRBJ1-3
clone_size: -
v_call: TRBV7-9
cdr3_nt: TGTGCCAGCAGCTTAGGAGTCGGAGTCAGCTCTGGAAACACCATATATTTT
cdr3_aa: CASSLGVGVSSGNTIYF

cdr3_length: 14
d_call: -
j_call: TRBJ1-5
clone_size: few
v_call: TRBV19
cdr3_nt: TGTGCCAGTAGTTCGGACGGGATGCATCAGCCCCAGCATTTT
cdr3_aa: CASSSDGMHQPQHF

cdr3_length: 12
d_call: -
j_call: TRBJ2-1
clone_size: many
v_call: TRBV14
cdr3_nt: TGTGCCAGCAGCCAAGACTACAATGAGCAGTTCTTC
cdr3_aa: CASSQDYNEQFF

cdr3_length: 10
d_call: -
j_call: TRBJ2-1
clone_size: -
v_call: TRBV12-3/TRBV12-4
cdr3_nt: TGTGCCAGCAGTTTCAGACTGCAGTTCTTC
cdr3_aa: CASSFRLQFF

cdr3_length: 15
d_call: -
j_call: TRBJ1-1
clone_size: few
v_call: TRBV5-4
cdr3_nt: TGTGCCAGCAGCTCTATTAGGACGGAGAACACTGAAGCTTTCTTT
cdr3_aa: CASSSIRTENTEAFF

cdr3_length: 15
d_call: -
j_call: TRBJ2-7
clone_size: -
v_call: TRBV12-3/TRBV12-4
cdr3_nt: TGTGCCAGCAGCCGTGGACCTAGTTCAGTCTACGAGCAGTACTTC
cdr3_aa: CASSRGPSSVYEQYF

cdr3_length: 15
d_call: -
j_call: TRBJ1-6
clone_size: -
v_call: TRBV15
cdr3_nt: TGTGCCACCAGCAGAGAGATGACAGGTTCATCACCCCTCCACTTT
cdr3_aa: CATSREMTGSSPLHF

cdr3_length: 16
d_call: TRBD1
j_call: TRBJ2-5
clone_size: few
v_call: TRBV6-2/TRBV6-3
cdr3_nt: TGTGCCAGCAGTTACGCGCCGGGACAGGGGATGGAGACCCAGTACTTC
cdr3_aa: CASSYAPGQGMETQYF

cdr3_length: 15
d_call: TRBD2
j_call: TRBJ2-1
clone_size: once
v_call: TRBV28
cdr3_nt: TGTGCCAGCAATAGTGCGGCTAGCGGGAGGAATGAGCAGTTCTTC
cdr3_aa: CASNSAASGRNEQFF

cdr3_length: 17
d_call: -
j_call: TRBJ2-2
clone_size: -
v_call: TRBV12-3/TRBV12-4
cdr3_nt: TGTGCCAGCAGTGGCCCTGGACCGGTGGGGGTGGCCGGGGAGCTGTTTTTT
cdr3_aa: CASSGPGPVGVAGELFF

cdr3_length: 14
d_call: TRBD1
j_call: TRBJ1-2
clone_size: -
v_call: TRBV9
cdr3_nt: TGTGCCAGCAGCGCGGAGGGGGCGGCCTATGGCTACACCTTC
cdr3_aa: CASSAEGAAYGYTF

cdr3_length: 16
d_call: -
j_call: TRBJ1-1
clone_size: few
v_call: TRBV27
cdr3_nt: TGTGCCAGCAACATGCTCTCGGGACTGCTGAACACTGAAGCTTTCTTT
cdr3_aa: CASNMLSGLLNTEAFF

cdr3_length: 15
d_call: -
j_call: TRBJ2-1
clone_size: -
v_call: TRBV7-8
cdr3_nt: TGTGCCAGCACCCGGTGGCTGGGCTGGAATAATGAGCAGTTCTTC
cdr3_aa: CASTRWLGWNNEQFF

cdr3_length: 14
d_call: TRBD1
j_call: TRBJ1-5
clone_size: many
v_call: TRBV7-8
cdr3_nt: TGTGCCAGCAGCAAGGGACAGAGCAATCAGCCCCAGCATTTT
cdr3_aa: CASSKGQSNQPQHF

cdr3_length: 14
d_call: -
j_call: TRBJ1-1
clone_size: few
v_call: TRBV6-2/TRBV6-3
cdr3_nt: TGTGCCAGCAGTTACTCGATAGTTAACACTGAAGCTTTCTTT
cdr3_aa: CASSYSIVNTEAFF

cdr3_length: 16
d_call: -
j_call: TRBJ2-3
clone_size: -
v_call: TRBV6-6
cdr3_nt: TGTGCCAGCAGTTACGCCCCGGGGCTAGGGCCCGATACGCAGTATTTT
cdr3_aa: CASSYAPGLGPDTQYF

cdr3_length: 14
d_call: TRBD1
j_call: TRBJ1-5
clone_size: -
v_call: TRBV6-2/TRBV6-3
cdr3_nt: TGTGCCAGCAGTCGGGACAGATACAATCAGCCCCAGCATTTT
cdr3_aa: CASSRDRYNQPQHF

cdr3_length: 13
d_call: TRBD1
j_call: TRBJ1-1
clone_size: -
v_call: TRBV6-6
cdr3_nt: TGTGCCACCCTAGACAGGGTTGGAACTGAAGCTTTCTTT
cdr3_aa: CATLDRVGTEAFF

cdr3_length: 14
d_call: TRBD1
j_call: TRBJ1-2
clone_size: many
v_call: TRBV7-2
cdr3_nt: TGTGCCAGCAGCTTAGTACAGGGGCCCGTGAGCTACACCTTC
cdr3_aa: CASSLVQGPVSYTF

cdr3_length: 13
d_call: -
j_call: TRBJ2-1
clone_size: -
v_call: TRBV18
cdr3_nt: TGTGCCAGCTCACCTCTATGGATGGATGAGCAGTTCTTC
cdr3_aa: CASSPLWMDEQFF

cdr3_length: 14
d_call: -
j_call: TRBJ1-5
clone_size: -
v_call: TRBV15
cdr3_nt: TGTGCCACCAGCAGAGCCACGGGGAATCAGCCCCAGCATTTT
cdr3_aa: CATSRATGNQPQHF